This T cell receptor beta chain comes out of a study of cytomegalovirus exposure and HLA in healthy donors. Study background: HLA-typed donors were the source of approximately 86 million unique TCRs held in an early data release. General study findings and limits: Reported findings show TCR beta sequences accurately forecast HLA-A and HLA-B alleles in most subjects. A prior analysis recorded that most TCR beta V segments were productive about 87% or about 30% of the time.

Healthy bone marrow donors made up the donors. Vbeta (60) and Jbeta (13) primers were used in the PCR. Produced via immunoSEQ multiplex PCR; TCRdb's table is partial and in-frame only. The sample records roughly 190,000 clones, roughly four fifths being singletons. This CDR3 contains 16 residues. Germline loops: CDR1 SGHTA, CDR2 FQGNSA. V was shortened by 0 bases and J by 2 bases, with 12 bases between the two germline ends. About this clone itself: The antigen is undetermined.

This chain joins TRBV7-2 and TRBJ2-3, with D maybe TRBD1 (6 bases). Sequenced sample: PBMCs. The TCR comes from a woman in her forties or fifties in good health and CMV-seropositive. The CDR3 coding sequence is TGTGCCAGCAGCTTAGCGGGGGCGGCAGTCACAGATACGCAGTATTTT. Protein product: CASSLAGAAVTDTQYF.